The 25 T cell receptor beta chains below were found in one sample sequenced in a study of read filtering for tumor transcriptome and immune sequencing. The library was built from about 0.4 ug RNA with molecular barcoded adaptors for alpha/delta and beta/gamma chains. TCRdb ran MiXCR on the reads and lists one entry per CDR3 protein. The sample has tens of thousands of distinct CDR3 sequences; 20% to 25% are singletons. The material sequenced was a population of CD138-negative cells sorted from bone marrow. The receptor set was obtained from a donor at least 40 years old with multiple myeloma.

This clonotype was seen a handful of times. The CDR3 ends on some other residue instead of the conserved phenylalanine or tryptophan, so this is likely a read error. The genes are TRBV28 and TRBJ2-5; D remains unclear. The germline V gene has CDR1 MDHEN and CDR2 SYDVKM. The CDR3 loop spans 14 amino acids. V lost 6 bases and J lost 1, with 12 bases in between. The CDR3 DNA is TGTGCCAGCAGATCCTCGACCTTCCAAGAGACCCAGTACCTC. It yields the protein CASRSSTFQETQYL.

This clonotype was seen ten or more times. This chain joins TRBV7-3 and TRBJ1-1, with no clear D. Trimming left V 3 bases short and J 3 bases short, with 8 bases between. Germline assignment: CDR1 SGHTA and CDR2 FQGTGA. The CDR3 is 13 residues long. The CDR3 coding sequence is TGTGCCAGCAGCTTCGCCGAACACACTGAAGCTTTCTTT. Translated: CASSFAEHTEAFF.

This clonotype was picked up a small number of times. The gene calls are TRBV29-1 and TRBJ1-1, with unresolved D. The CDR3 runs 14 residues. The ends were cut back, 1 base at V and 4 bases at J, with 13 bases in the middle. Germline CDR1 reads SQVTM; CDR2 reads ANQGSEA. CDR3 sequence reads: CSVEGASYSTEAFF. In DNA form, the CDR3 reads TGCAGCGTTGAAGGCGCCTCCTATAGCACTGAAGCTTTCTTT.

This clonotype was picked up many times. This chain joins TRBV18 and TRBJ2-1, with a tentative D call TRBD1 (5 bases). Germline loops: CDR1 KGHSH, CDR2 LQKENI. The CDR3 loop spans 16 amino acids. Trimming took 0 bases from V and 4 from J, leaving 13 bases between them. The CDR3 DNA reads TGTGCCAGCTCACCACCAGGGGCTCAGGAGTACAATGAGCAGTTCTTC. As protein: CASSPPGAQEYNEQFF.

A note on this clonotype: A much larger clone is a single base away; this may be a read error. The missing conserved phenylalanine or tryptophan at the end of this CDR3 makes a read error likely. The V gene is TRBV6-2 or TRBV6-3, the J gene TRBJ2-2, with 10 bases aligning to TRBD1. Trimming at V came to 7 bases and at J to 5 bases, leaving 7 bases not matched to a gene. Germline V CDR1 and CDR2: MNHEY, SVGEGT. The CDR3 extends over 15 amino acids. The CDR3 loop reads CASTGMGQGTGELFL. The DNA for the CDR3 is TGTGCCAGCACCGGAATGGGACAGGGGACCGGGGAGCTGTTTCTT.

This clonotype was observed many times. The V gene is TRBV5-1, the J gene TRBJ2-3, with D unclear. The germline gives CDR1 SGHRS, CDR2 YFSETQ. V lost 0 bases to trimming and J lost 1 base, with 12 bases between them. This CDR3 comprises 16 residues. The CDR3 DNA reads TGCGCCAGCAGCTTGGGACGAACCGCCGGCACAGATACGCAGTATTTT. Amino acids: CASSLGRTAGTDTQYF.

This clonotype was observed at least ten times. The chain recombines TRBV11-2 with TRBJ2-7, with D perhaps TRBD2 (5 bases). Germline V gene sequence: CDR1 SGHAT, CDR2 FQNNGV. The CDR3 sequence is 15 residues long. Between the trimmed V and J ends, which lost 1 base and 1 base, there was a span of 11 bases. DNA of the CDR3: TGTGCCAGCAGCTTAGCCGTAGGAGGTTCCTACGAGCAGTACTTC. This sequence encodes CASSLAVGGSYEQYF.

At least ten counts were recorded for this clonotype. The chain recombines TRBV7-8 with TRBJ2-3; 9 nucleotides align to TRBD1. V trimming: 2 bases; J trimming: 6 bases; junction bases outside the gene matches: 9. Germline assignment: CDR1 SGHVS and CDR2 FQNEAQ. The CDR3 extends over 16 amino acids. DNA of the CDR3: TGTGCCAGCAGCTTAAACGACAGGGGGGGACAGGATACGCAGTATTTT. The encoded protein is CASSLNDRGGQDTQYF.

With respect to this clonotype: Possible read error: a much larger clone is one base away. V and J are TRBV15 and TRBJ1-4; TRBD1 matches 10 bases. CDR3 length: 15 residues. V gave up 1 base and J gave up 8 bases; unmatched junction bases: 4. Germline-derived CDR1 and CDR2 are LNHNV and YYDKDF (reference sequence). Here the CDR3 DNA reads TGTGCCACCAGCAGAGGCGGGACAGGGGAGGAAAAACTGTTTTTT. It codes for CATSRGGTGEEKLFF.

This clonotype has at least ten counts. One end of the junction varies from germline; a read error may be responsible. The chain's CDR3 is CASSESGSRTQYF. CDR3 sequence (DNA): TGTGCCAGCAGCGAATCTGGTTCTCGTACGCAGTATTTT. This chain joins TRBV25-1 and TRBJ2-3; D unclear. Germline lookup yields CDR1 MGHDK and CDR2 SYGVNS. The length of the CDR3 is 13 residues.

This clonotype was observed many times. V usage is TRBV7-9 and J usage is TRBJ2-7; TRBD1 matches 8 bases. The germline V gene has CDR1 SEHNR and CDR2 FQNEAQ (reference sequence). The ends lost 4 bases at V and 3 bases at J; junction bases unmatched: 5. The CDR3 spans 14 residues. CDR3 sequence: CASSSQGGNYEQYF. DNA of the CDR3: TGTGCCAGCAGCTCACAGGGGGGCAACTACGAGCAGTACTTC.

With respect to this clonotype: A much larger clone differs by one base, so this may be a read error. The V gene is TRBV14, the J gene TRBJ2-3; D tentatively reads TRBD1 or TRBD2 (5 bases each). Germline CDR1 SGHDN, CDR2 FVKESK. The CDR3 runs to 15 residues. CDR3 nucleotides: TGTGCCAGCAGCCATCCCGGGGCGAGCACAGCTACGCAGTATTTT. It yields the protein CASSHPGASTATQYF. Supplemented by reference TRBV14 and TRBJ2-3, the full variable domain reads EAGVTQFPSHSVIEKGQTVTLRCDPISGHDNLYWYRRVMGKEIKFLLHFVKESKQDESGMPNNRFLAERTGGTYSTLKVQPAELEDSGVYFCASSHPGASTATQYFGPGTRLTVL.

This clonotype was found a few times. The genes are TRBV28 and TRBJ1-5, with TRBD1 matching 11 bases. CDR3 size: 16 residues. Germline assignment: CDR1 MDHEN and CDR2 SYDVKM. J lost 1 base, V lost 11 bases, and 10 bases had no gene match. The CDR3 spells CAGGQGGGISNQPQHF. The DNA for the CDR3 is TGTGCCGGGGGACAGGGGGGAGGCATAAGCAATCAGCCCCAGCATTTT.

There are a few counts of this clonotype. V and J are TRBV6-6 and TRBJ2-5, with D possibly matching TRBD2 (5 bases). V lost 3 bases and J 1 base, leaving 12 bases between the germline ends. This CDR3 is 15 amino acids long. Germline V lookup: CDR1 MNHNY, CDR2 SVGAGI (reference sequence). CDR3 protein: CASSYARTSQETQYF. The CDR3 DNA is TGTGCCAGCAGTTATGCGAGGACTTCCCAAGAGACCCAGTACTTC.

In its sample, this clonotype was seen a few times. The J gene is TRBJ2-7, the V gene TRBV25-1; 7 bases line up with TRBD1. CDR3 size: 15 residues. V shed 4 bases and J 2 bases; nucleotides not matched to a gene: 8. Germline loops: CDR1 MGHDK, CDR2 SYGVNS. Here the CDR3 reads CASSAMGTEPYEQYF. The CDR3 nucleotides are TGTGCCAGCAGTGCCATGGGGACAGAACCCTACGAGCAGTACTTC.

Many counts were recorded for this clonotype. CDR3 DNA: TGCAGTGCTAGACTCTTAGCGGGGGAGAGCACAGATACGCAGTATTTT. Translated: CSARLLAGESTDTQYF. This chain links TRBV20-1 with TRBJ2-3, with 9 positions matching TRBD2. The germline V gene encodes CDR1 DFQATT and CDR2 SNEGSKA (reference sequence). The CDR3 has 16 residues. V gave up 2 bases and J gave up 0 bases; unmatched junction bases: 6.

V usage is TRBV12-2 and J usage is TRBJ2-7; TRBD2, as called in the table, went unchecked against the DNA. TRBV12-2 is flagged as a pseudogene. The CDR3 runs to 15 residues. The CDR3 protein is CASRLETTSGNEQYF. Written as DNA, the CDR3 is TGTGCAAGTCGCTTAGAAACGACTAGTGGAAACGAGCAGTACTTC.

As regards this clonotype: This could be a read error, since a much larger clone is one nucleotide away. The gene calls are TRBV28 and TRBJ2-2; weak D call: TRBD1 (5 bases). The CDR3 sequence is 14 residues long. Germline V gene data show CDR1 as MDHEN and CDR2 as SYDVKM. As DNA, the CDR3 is TGTGCCAGCAGCTCCGACAGTAACACCGAGGAGCTGTTTTTT. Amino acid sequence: CASSSDSNTEELFF.

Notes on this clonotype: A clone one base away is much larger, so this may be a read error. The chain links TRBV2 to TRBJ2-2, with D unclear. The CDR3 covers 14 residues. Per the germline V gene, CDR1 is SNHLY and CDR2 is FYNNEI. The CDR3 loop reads CANSAQSWTGELFF. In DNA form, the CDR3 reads TGTGCCAACAGTGCTCAGTCATGGACCGGGGAGCTGTTTTTT.

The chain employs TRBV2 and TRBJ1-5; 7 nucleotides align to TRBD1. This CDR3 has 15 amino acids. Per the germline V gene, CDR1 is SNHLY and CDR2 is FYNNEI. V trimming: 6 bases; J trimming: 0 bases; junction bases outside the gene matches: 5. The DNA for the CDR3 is TGTGCCAGCAGCAAAGGACAGGCTAGCAATCAGCCCCAGCATTTT. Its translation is CASSKGQASNQPQHF. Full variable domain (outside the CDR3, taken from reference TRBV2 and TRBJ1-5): EPEVTQTPSHQVTQMGQEVILRCVPISNHLYFYWYRQILGQKVEFLVSFYNNEISEKSEIFDDQFSVERPDGSNFTLKIRSTKLEDSAMYFCASSKGQASNQPQHFGDGTRLSIL.

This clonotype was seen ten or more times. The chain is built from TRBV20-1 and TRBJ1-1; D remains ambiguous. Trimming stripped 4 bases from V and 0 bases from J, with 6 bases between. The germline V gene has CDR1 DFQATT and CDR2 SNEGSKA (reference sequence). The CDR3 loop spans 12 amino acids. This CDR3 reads CSATYMNTEAFF. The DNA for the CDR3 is TGCAGTGCTACCTACATGAACACTGAAGCTTTCTTT.

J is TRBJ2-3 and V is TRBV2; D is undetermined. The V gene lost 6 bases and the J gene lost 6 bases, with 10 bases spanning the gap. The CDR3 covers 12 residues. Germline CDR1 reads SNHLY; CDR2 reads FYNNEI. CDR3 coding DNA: TGTGCCAGCAGAGATCTAACCGATACGCAGTATTTT. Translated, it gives CASRDLTDTQYF.

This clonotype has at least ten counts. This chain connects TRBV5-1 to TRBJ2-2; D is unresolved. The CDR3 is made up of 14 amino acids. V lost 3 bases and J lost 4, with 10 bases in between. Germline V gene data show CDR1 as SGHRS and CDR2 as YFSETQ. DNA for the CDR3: TGCGCCAGCAGCTCTTTGGGGTCCACCGGGGAGCTGTTTTTT. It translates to CASSSLGSTGELFF.

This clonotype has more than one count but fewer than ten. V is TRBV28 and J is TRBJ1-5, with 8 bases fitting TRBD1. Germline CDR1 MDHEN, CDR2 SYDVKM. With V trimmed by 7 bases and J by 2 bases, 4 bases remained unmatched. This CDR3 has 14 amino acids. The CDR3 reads CASITGGRNQPQHF. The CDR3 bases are TGTGCCAGCATCACAGGGGGTCGCAATCAGCCCCAGCATTTT. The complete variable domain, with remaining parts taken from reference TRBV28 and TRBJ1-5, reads DVKVTQSSRYLVKRTGEKVFLECVQDMDHENMFWYRQDPGLGLRLIYFSYDVKMKEKGDIPEGYSVSREKKERFSLILESASTNQTSMYLCASITGGRNQPQHFGDGTRLSIL.

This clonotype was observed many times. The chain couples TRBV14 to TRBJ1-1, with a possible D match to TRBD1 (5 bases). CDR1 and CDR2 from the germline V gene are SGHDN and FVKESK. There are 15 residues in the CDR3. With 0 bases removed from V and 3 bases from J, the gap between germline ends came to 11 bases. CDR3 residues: CASSQDYGGHTEAFF. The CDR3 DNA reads TGTGCCAGCAGCCAAGATTATGGGGGACACACTGAAGCTTTCTTT.